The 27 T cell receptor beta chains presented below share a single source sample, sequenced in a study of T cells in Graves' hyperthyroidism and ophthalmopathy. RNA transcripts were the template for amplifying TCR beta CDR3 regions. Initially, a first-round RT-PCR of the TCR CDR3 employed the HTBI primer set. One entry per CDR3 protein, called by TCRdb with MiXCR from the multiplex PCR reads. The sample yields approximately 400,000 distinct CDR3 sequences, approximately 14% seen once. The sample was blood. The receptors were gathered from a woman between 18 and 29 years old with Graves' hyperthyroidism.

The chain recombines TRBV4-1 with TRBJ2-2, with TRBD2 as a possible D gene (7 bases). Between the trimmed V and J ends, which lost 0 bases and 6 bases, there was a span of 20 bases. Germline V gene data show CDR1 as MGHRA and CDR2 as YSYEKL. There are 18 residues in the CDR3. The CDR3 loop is CASSQEVGGPTGSGELFF. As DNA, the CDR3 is TGCGCCAGCAGCCAAGAAGTCGGGGGGCCTACAGGGTCCGGGGAGCTGTTTTTT.

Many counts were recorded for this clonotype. CDR3 DNA: TGTGCCAGCAGTAGCAGTCCGGGGAACACTGAAGCTTTCTTT. It translates to CASSSSPGNTEAFF. V usage is TRBV2 and J usage is TRBJ1-1, with unresolved D. Germline V CDR1 and CDR2: SNHLY, FYNNEI. The CDR3 sequence is 14 residues long. V was pared by 5 bases and J by 1 base, with 11 bases between.

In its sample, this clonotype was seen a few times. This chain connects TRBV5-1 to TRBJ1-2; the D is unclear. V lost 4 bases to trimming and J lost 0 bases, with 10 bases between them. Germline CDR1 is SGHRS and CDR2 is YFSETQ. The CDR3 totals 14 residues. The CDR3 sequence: CASSMGPTNYGYTF. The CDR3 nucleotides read TGCGCCAGCAGCATGGGCCCTACTAACTATGGCTACACCTTC.

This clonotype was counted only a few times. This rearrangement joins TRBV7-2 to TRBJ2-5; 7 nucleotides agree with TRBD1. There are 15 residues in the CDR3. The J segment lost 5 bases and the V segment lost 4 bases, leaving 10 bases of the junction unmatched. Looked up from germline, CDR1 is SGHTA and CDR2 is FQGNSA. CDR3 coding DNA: TGTGCCAGCAGCTCACGGGACAGTAACTGGGAGACCCAGTACTTC. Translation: CASSSRDSNWETQYF.

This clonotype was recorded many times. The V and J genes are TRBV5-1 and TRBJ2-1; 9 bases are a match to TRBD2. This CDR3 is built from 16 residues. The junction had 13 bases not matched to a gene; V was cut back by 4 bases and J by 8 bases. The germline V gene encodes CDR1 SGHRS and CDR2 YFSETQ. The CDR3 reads CASSIFGAGGKDEQFF. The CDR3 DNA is TGCGCCAGCAGCATCTTTGGAGCGGGAGGTAAGGATGAGCAGTTCTTC. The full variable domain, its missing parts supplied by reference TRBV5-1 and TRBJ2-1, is KAGVTQTPRYLIKTRGQQVTLSCSPISGHRSVSWYQQTPGQGLQFLFEYFSETQRNKGNFPGRFSGRQFSNSRSEMNVSTLELGDSALYLCASSIFGAGGKDEQFFGPGTRLTVL.

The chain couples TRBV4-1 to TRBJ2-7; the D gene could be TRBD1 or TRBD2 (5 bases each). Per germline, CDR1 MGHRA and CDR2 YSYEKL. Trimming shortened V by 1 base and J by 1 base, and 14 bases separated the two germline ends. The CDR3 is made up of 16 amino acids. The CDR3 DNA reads TGCGCCAGCAGCCAAGGTACCGCAGGGAGATCCTACGAGCAGTACTTC. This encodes CASSQGTAGRSYEQYF.

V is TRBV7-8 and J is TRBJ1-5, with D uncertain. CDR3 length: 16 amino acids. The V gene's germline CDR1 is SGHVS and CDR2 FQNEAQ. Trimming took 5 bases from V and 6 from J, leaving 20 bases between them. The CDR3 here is CASSLDSGGRFQPQHF. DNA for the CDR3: TGTGCCAGCAGCCTAGACTCGGGCGGGAGATTTCAGCCCCAGCATTTT.

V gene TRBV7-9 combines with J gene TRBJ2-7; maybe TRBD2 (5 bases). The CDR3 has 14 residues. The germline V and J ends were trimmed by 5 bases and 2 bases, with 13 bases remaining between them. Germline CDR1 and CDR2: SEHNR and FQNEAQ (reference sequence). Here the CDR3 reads CASSPQRRTYEQYF. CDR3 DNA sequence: TGTGCCAGCAGCCCCCAGCGGAGGACCTACGAGCAGTACTTC.

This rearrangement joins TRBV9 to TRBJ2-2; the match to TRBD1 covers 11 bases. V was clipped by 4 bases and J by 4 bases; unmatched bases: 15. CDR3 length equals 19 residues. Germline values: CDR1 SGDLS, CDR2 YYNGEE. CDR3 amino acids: CASSSPGTGGTDATGELFF. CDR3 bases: TGTGCCAGCAGCTCTCCCGGGACAGGGGGTACCGACGCCACCGGGGAGCTGTTTTTT. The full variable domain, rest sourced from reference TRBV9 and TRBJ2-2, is DSGVTQTPKHLITATGQRVTLRCSPRSGDLSVYWYQQSLDQGLQFLIQYYNGEERAKGNILERFSAQQFPDLHSELNLSSLELGDSALYFCASSSPGTGGTDATGELFFGEGSRLTVL.

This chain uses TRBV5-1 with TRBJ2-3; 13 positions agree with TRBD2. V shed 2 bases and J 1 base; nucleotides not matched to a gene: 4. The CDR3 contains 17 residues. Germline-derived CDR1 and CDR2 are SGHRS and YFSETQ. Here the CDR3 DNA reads TGCGCCAGCAGCTTAACTAGCGGGAGGGGCGGCACAGATACGCAGTATTTT. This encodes CASSLTSGRGGTDTQYF.

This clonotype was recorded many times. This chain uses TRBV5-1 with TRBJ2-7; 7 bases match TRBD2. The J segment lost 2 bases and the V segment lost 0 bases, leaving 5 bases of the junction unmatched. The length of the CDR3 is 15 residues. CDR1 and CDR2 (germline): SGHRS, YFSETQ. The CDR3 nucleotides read TGCGCCAGCAGCTTGGTGCAGCGGGGAACCTACGAGCAGTACTTC. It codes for CASSLVQRGTYEQYF.

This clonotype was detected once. The CDR3 sequence: CASSTVSWISFITF. CDR3 nucleotide sequence: TGTGCCAGCAGTACAGTGTCGTGGATCTCCTTTATAACCTTC. The chain links TRBV27 to TRBJ1-2; D remains ambiguous. The CDR3 is 14 residues long. Trimming cost V 5 bases and J 14 bases, with 24 bases left between them. The germline gives CDR1 MNHEY, CDR2 SMNVEV (reference sequence).

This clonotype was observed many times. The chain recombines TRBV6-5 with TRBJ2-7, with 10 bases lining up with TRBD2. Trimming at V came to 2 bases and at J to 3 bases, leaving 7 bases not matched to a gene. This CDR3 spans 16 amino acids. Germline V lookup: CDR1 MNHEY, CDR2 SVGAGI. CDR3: CASSYATIAGGYEQYF. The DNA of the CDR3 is TGTGCCAGCAGTTACGCGACTATAGCGGGGGGCTACGAGCAGTACTTC.

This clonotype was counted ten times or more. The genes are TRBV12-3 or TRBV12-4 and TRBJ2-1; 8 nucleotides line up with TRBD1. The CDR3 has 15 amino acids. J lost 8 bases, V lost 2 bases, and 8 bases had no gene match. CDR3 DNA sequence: TGTGCCAGCAGTTTAAGTGGACAGGGATTCCATGAGCAGTTCTTC. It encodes CASSLSGQGFHEQFF.

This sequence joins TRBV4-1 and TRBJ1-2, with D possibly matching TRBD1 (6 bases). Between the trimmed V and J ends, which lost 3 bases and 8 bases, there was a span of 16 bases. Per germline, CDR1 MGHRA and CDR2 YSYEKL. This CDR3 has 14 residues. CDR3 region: CASSHLAKGGGYTF. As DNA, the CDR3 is TGCGCCAGCAGCCACCTCGCCAAGGGGGGCGGCTACACCTTC.

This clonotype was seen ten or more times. CDR3 sequence (DNA): TGTGCCAGCAGCTTAGGAGGATTACGGAGAAACACTGAAGCTTTCTTT. This encodes CASSLGGLRRNTEAFF. The chain couples TRBV7-8 to TRBJ1-1; D is ambiguous. There are 16 residues in the CDR3. CDR1 is SGHVS, CDR2 FQNEAQ, per germline. V was pared by 1 base and J by 2 bases, with 14 bases between.

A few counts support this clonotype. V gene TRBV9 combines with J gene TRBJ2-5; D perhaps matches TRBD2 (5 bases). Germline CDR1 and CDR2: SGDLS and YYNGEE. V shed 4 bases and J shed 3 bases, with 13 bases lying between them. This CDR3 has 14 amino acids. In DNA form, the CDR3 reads TGTGCCAGCAGCCCCCAGCTCGGGGAAGAGACCCAGTACTTC. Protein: CASSPQLGEETQYF.

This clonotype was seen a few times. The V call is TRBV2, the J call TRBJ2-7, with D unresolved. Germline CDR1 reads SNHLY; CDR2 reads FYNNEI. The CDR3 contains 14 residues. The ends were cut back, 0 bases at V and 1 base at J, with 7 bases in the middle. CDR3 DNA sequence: TGTGCCAGCAGTGAAGCTCCTCCTTCCTACGAGCAGTACTTC. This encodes CASSEAPPSYEQYF.

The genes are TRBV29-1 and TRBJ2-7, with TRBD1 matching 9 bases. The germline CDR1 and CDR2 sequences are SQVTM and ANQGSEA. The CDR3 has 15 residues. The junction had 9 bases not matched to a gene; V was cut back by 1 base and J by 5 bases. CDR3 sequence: CSVEGSGTGYDEQYF. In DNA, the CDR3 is TGCAGCGTTGAAGGGTCCGGGACAGGGTATGACGAGCAGTACTTC.

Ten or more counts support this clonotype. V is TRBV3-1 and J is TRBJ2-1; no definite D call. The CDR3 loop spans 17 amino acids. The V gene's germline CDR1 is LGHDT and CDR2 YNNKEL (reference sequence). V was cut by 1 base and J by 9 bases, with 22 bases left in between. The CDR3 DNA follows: TGTGCCAGCAGCCAAGCGGGCGGCGGCTACCCCGTGGGTGAGCAGTTCTTC. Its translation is CASSQAGGGYPVGEQFF.

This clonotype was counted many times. The CDR3 sequence is CASSSNRGSNEQFF. The CDR3 DNA sequence: TGTGCCAGCAGCTCCAACAGGGGAAGCAATGAGCAGTTCTTC. The J gene is TRBJ2-1, the V gene TRBV11-2, with 7 bases fitting TRBD1. This CDR3 has 14 amino acids. V dropped 4 bases and J dropped 6; count of bases not matched to a gene: 6. The germline gives CDR1 SGHAT, CDR2 FQNNGV.

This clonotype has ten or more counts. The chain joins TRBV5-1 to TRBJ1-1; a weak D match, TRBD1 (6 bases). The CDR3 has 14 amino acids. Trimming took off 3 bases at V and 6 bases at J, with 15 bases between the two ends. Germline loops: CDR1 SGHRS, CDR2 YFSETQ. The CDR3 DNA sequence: TGCGCCAGCAGCTCGATAGGGTGGACAGCTGAAGCTTTCTTT. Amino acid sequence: CASSSIGWTAEAFF.

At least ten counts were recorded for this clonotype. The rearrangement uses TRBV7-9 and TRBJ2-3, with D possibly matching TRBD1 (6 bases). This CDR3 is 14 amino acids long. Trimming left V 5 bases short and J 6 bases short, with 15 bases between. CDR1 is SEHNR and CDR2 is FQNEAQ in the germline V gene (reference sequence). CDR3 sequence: CASSRRDTADTQYF. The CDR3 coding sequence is TGTGCCAGCAGCCGCCGGGACACCGCCGATACGCAGTATTTT.

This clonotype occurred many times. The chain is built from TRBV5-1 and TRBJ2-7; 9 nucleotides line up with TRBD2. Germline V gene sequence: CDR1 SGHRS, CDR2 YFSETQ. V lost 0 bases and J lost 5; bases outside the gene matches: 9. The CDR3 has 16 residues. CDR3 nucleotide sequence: TGCGCCAGCAGCTTGGCGGCTAGCGGGGAGACCCACGAGCAGTACTTC. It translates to CASSLAASGETHEQYF.

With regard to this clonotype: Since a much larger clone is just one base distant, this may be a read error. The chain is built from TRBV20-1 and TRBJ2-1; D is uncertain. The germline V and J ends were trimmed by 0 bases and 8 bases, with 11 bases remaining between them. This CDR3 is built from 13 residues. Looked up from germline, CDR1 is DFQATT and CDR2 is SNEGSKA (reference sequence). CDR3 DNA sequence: TGCAGTGCTAGAGATACCGCTTACGATGAGCAGTTCTTC. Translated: CSARDTAYDEQFF.

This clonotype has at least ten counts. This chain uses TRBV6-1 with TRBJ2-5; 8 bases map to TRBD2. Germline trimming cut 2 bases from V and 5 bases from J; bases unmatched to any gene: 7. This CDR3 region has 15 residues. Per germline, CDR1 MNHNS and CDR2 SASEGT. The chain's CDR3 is CASSEISGGVETQYF. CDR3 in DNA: TGTGCCAGCAGTGAAATAAGCGGGGGAGTGGAGACCCAGTACTTC.

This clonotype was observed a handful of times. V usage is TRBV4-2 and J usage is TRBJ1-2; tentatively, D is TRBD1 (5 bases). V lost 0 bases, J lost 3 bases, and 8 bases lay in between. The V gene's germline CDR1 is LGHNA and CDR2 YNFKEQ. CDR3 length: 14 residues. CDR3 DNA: TGTGCCAGCAGCCAAGAGGTAGGGGACTATGGCTACACCTTC. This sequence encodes CASSQEVGDYGYTF.